A single count supports the clone carrying this T cell receptor (beta chain). Per germline, CDR1 SGHNT and CDR2 YYREEE (reference sequence). The CDR3 has 15 residues. J was trimmed by 4 bases and V by 3 bases; bases with no gene match: 5. The sample is drawn from a study of cytomegalovirus exposure and HLA in healthy donors. Every donor was a healthy person donating bone marrow. The primer mix had 60 Vbeta and 13 Jbeta primers. Produced via immunoSEQ multiplex PCR; TCRdb's table is partial and in-frame only. The sample records 95,000 to 150,000 clones, more than 65% being singletons. The source is a woman aged 40 to 50 in good health and CMV-seropositive. The chain couples TRBV5-4 to TRBJ2-1; TRBD2 matches at 9 bases. The source material was PBMCs. CDR3 region: CASSYTSGFYNEQFF. CDR3 sequence (DNA): TGTGCCAGCAGCTACACTAGCGGGTTTTACAATGAGCAGTTCTTC.